This T cell receptor (beta chain) was retrieved from a study of blood T cell repertoires in COVID-19. At the level of the study: Samples came from the United States, Italy and Spain, spanning acute and convalescent COVID-19. PBMCs, B-cell-depleted T cells, or T cells were the source of the cDNA or gDNA that made up the material.

The CDR3 is 13 amino acids. Germline assignment: CDR1 SGHRS and CDR2 YFSETQ. V was shortened by 4 bases and J by 4 bases, with 9 bases between the two germline ends. Original processing methods: Amplification of reference gene primers was used by the study to estimate nucleated cell counts. Data came from immunoSEQ multiplex PCR; TCRdb stores just in-frame clones and leaves some out. D and trimming were read from the DNA, whereas the V and J calls and clone size are those reported in that table. This sample yields about 290,000 clones, of which around 92% are seen a single time; 8.5% to 14% belongs to the top ten. Seattle researchers signed up patients amid active infection and tracked them longitudinally.

The receptor's source is a young woman with COVID-19, enrolled during active disease. Material: peripheral blood. V and J are TRBV5-1 and TRBJ1-3, with D unresolved. CDR3 residues: CASSPPGGNTIYF. In nucleotides, the CDR3 is TGCGCCAGCAGCCCTCCGGGGGGAAACACCATATATTTT.